This T cell receptor beta chain was sequenced during a study of T cell responses to AZD1222 COVID-19 vaccine. Background on the study: Analysis merged second doses at about 4 or about 12 weeks.

The assay was immunoSEQ multiplex PCR, and TCRdb's table has in-frame clones only and misses some. This table holds just over 60,000 clones, roughly three quarters found once. This clone appeared a few times. Its cognate antigen is unknown. Study conclusions and caveats: Along spike, vaccine-associated CD4 TCRs were found throughout, with dominance at 160-218 and 743-854.

After removal of 0 bases from V and 6 bases from J, the junction contained 5 bases not matched to a gene. The CDR3 has 15 residues. CDR1 and CDR2 (germline): MNHEY, SVGEGT. The source material was peripheral blood, sampled on day 0 of AZD1222 vaccination. The chain has TRBV6-2 or TRBV6-3 and TRBJ1-1; TRBD1 matches 9 bases. The receptor's source is an adult in good health. The DNA of the CDR3 is TGTGCCAGCAGTTACTCGGGACAGGGAAGGGCTGAAGCTTTCTTT. It encodes CASSYSGQGRAEAFF.